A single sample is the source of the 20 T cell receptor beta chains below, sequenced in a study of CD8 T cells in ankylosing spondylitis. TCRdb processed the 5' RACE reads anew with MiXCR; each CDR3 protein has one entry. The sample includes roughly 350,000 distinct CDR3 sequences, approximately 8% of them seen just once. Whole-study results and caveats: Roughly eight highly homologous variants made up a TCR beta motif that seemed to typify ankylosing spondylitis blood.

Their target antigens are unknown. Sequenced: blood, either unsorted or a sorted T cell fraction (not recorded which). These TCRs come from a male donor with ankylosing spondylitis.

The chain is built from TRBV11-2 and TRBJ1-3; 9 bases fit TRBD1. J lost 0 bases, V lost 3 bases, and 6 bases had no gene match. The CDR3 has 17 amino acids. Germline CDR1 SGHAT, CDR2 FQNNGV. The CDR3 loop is CASSLGQGHFSGNTIYF. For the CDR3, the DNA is TGTGCCAGCAGCTTGGGACAGGGTCATTTCTCTGGAAACACCATATATTTT.

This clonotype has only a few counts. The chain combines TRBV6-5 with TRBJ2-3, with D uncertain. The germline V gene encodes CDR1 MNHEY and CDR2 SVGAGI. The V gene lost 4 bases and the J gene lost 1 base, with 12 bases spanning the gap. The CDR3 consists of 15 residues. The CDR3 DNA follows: TGTGCCAGCAGTTTCAAAGTTCCGGGCACAGATACGCAGTATTTT. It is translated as CASSFKVPGTDTQYF.

DNA of the CDR3: TGTGCCAGCAGTACCCCTCGGAATGAGCAGTTCTTC. It encodes CASSTPRNEQFF. V and J are TRBV28 and TRBJ2-1; no clear D. V was pared by 5 bases and J by 7 bases, with 9 bases between. The CDR3 is 12 amino acids. CDR1 and CDR2 (germline): MDHEN, SYDVKM.

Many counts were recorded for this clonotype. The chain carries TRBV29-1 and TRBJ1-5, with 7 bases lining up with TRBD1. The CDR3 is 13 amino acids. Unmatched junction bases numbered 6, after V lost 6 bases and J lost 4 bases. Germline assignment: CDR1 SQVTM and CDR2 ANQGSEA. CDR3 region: CSVNPGGNQPQHF. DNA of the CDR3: TGCAGCGTGAATCCAGGGGGGAATCAGCCCCAGCATTTT.

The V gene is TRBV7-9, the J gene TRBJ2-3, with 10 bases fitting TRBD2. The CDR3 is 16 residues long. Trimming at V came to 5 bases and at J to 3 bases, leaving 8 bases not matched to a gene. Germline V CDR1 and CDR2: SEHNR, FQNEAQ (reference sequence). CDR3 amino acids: CASSTTSGKFTDTQYF. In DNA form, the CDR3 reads TGTGCCAGCAGCACTACTAGCGGGAAGTTTACAGATACGCAGTATTTT.

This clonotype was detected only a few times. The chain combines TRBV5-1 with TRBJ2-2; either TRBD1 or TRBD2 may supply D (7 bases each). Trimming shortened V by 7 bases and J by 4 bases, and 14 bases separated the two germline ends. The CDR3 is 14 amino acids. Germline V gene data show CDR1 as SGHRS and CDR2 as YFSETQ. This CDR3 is CASGEGAPTGELFF. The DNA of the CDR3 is TGCGCCAGCGGGGAGGGGGCGCCCACCGGGGAGCTGTTTTTT.

CDR3 amino acids: CASGPTPGLAGGEQYF. In DNA form, the CDR3 reads TGTGCCAGCGGCCCAACCCCTGGACTAGCGGGAGGGGAGCAGTACTTC. The chain is built from TRBV7-8 and TRBJ2-7, with 15 nucleotides matching TRBD2. This CDR3 region has 16 residues. CDR1 SGHVS and CDR2 FQNEAQ come from the germline V gene. The V gene end was trimmed by 8 bases and the J gene end by 7 bases; junction bases not matched to a gene: 12.

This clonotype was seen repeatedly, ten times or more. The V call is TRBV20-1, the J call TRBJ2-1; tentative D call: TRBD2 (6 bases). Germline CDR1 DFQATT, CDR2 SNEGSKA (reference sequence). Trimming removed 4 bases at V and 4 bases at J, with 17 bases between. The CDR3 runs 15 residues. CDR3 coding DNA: TGCAGTGCTACAACACCGGGACTCCAATACAATGAGCAGTTCTTC. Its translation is CSATTPGLQYNEQFF.

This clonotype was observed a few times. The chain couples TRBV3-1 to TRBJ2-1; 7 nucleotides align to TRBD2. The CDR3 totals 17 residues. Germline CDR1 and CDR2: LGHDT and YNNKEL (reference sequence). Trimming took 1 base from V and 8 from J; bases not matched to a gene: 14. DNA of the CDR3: TGTGCCAGCAGCCAAGTTAGAGGAGGGAGGGCCCGCCATGAGCAGTTCTTC. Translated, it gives CASSQVRGGRARHEQFF.

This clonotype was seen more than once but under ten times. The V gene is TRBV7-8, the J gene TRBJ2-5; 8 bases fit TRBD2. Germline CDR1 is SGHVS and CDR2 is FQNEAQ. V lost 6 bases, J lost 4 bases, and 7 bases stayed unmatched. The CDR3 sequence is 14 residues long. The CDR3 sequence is CASRTSETIETQYF. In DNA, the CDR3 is TGTGCCAGCAGGACTAGCGAGACAATAGAGACCCAGTACTTC.

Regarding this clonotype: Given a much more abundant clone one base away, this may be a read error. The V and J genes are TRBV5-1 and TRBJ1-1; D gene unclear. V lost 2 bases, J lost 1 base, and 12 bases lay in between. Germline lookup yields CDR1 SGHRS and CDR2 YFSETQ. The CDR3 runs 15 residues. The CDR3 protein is CASSFHSPRNTEAFF. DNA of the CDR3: TGCGCCAGCAGCTTTCATAGCCCCCGGAACACTGAAGCTTTCTTT.

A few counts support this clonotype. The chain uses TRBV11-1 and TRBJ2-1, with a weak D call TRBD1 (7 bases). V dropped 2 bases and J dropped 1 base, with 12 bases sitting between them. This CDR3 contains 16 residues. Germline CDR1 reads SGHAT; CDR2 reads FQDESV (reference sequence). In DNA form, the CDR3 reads TGTGCCAGCAGCTTAAGGTCAGGGGGGTCCTACAATGAGCAGTTCTTC. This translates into CASSLRSGGSYNEQFF.

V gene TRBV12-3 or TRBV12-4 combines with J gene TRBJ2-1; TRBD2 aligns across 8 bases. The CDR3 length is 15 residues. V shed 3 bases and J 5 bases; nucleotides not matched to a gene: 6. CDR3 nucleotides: TGTGCCAGCAGTTTGTTAGCGGGAAGCGACAATGAGCAGTTCTTC. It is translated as CASSLLAGSDNEQFF.

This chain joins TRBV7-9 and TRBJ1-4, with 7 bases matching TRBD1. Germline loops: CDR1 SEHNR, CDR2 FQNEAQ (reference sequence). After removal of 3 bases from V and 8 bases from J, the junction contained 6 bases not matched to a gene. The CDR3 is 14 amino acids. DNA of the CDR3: TGTGCCAGCAGCTTTTGGGACAGTACCGAAAAACTGTTTTTT. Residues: CASSFWDSTEKLFF.

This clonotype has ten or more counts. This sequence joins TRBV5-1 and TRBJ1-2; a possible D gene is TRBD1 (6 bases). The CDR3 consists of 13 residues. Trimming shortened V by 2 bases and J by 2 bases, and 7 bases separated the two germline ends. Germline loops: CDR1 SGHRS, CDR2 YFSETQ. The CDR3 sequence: CASSLQGNYGYTF. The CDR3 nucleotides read TGCGCCAGCAGCTTACAGGGAAACTATGGCTACACCTTC.

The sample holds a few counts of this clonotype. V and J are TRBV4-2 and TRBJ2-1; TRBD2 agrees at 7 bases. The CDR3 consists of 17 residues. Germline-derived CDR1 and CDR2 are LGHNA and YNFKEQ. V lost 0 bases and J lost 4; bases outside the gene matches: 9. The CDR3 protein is CASSQDLPGGLYNEQFF. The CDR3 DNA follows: TGTGCCAGCAGCCAAGATCTGCCGGGAGGACTGTACAATGAGCAGTTCTTC.

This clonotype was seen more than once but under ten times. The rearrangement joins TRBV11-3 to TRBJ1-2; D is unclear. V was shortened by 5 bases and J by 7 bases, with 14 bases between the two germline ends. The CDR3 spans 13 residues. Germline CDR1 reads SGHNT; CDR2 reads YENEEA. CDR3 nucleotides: TGTGCCAGCAGCCCGGGATCCGGACGTGGCTACACCTTC. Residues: CASSPGSGRGYTF.

CDR3 DNA sequence: TGTGCCAGCAGCTCGCGACCGAACTACGCCCAAGAGACCCAGTACTTC. Translation gives CASSSRPNYAQETQYF. This chain links TRBV27 with TRBJ2-5; D is undetermined. Germline CDR1 and CDR2: MNHEY and SMNVEV (reference sequence). V was clipped by 6 bases and J by 1 base, with 18 bases between them. This CDR3 is 16 amino acids long.

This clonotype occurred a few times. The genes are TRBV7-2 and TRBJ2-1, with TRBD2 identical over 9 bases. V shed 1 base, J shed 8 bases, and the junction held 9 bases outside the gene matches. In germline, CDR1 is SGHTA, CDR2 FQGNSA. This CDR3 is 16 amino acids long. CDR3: CASSLGRSGRRDEQFF. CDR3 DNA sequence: TGTGCCAGCAGCTTAGGACGGAGCGGGAGGCGGGATGAGCAGTTCTTC. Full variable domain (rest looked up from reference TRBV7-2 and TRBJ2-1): GAGVSQSPSNKVTEKGKDVELRCDPISGHTALYWYRQSLGQGLEFLIYFQGNSAPDKSGLPSDRFSAERTGGSVSTLTIQRTQQEDSAVYLCASSLGRSGRRDEQFFGPGTRLTVL.

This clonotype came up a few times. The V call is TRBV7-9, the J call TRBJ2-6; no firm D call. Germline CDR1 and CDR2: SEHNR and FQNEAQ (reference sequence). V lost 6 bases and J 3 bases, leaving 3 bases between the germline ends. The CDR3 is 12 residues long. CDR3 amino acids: CASRHGANVLTF. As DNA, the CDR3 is TGTGCCAGCAGGCATGGGGCCAACGTCCTGACTTTC.